Each of the 26 T cell receptor beta chains below was sequenced from the same sample in a study of long-term antiretroviral therapy in people with HIV (dated by TCRdb to between 2022 and 2023). Sequencing of the TRB variable region was done with the immunoSEQ hsTCRB v3.0 assay at survey level resolution. TCRdb's version of the immuneACCESS table is confined to in-frame rearrangements and falls short of the full clone set. An unresolved V gene accounts for under half of the shortfall where checked; the remainder is of unknown origin. Within this sample are around 20,000 clones, with 76% of them counted one time only. The top ten clones comprise 8% to 10% of the sample. This material consisted of unsorted PBMCs, taken 0.5 years before starting antiretroviral therapy. These receptors all come from a young man with HIV.

The CDR3 sequence is CASSSGTGRTGELFF. The CDR3 nucleotides are TGTGCCAGCAGTTCGGGGACAGGACGGACCGGGGAGCTGTTTTTT. The rearrangement joins TRBV27 to TRBJ2-2, with 8 positions matching TRBD1. This CDR3 contains 15 residues. Germline values: CDR1 MNHEY, CDR2 SMNVEV (reference sequence). V was pared by 4 bases and J by 5 bases, with 6 bases of the junction left unmatched.

The V gene is TRBV11-2, the J gene TRBJ2-7; D tentatively reads TRBD1 or TRBD2 (5 bases each). Germline V CDR1 and CDR2: SGHAT, FQNNGV. There are 14 residues in the CDR3. V dropped 1 base and J dropped 3 bases, with 10 bases sitting between them. The CDR3 nucleotides read TGTGCCAGCAGCTTAGCGGCGAGGGGCTACGAGCAGTACTTC. Translation gives CASSLAARGYEQYF. The variable domain in full, completed from reference TRBV11-2 and TRBJ2-7, reads EAGVAQSPRYKIIEKRQSVAFWCNPISGHATLYWYQQILGQGPKLLIQFQNNGVVDDSQLPKDRFSAERLKGVDSTLKIQPAKLEDSAVYLCASSLAARGYEQYFGPGTRLTVT.

The rearrangement uses TRBV5-1 and TRBJ2-7, with D hard to call. Germline loops: CDR1 SGHRS, CDR2 YFSETQ. V shed 0 bases and J shed 1 base, with 11 bases lying between them. The CDR3 runs 15 residues. CDR3 amino acids: CASSLGASGSYEQYF. CDR3 DNA: TGCGCCAGCAGCTTGGGGGCCAGTGGATCCTACGAGCAGTACTTC.

The chain combines TRBV27 with TRBJ2-1, with a weak D call TRBD2 (6 bases). The V gene's germline CDR1 is MNHEY and CDR2 SMNVEV (reference sequence). The CDR3 sequence is 14 residues long. The V end lost 3 bases, the J end lost 3 bases, and 9 bases lay between the germline ends. CDR3 DNA sequence: TGTGCCAGCAGTTTCGGGGGAGGCTACAATGAGCAGTTCTTC. Its protein is CASSFGGGYNEQFF.

V gene TRBV19 combines with J gene TRBJ2-1; a weak D match, TRBD1 (6 bases). Germline lookup yields CDR1 LNHDA and CDR2 SQIVND (reference sequence). This CDR3 contains 13 residues. V was clipped by 4 bases and J by 7 bases, with 11 bases between them. This CDR3 reads CASSKTGTNEQFF. DNA for the CDR3: TGTGCCAGTAGTAAGACAGGTACGAATGAGCAGTTCTTC.

DNA for the CDR3: TGTGCCAGCAGCAGTCCGGGACAACTCTACAATGAGCAGTTCTTC. This encodes CASSSPGQLYNEQFF. The V and J genes are TRBV7-9 and TRBJ2-1; possibly TRBD1 for D (6 bases). Trimming removed 5 bases from V and 3 bases from J, with 14 bases in between. CDR3 size: 15 residues. Looked up from germline, CDR1 is SEHNR and CDR2 is FQNEAQ (reference sequence).

This rearrangement joins TRBV4-3 to TRBJ2-3; 12 nucleotides line up with TRBD2. The CDR3 contains 18 residues. CDR1 LGHNA and CDR2 YSLEER come from the germline V gene. V lost 0 bases, J lost 4 bases, and 8 bases stayed unmatched. The CDR3 is CASSQDPPRLAGADTQYF. The CDR3 DNA reads TGCGCCAGCAGCCAAGACCCGCCCAGACTAGCGGGAGCAGATACGCAGTATTTT.

The table lists this clone with a few counts. The chain employs TRBV4-1 and TRBJ2-7, with D maybe TRBD2 (6 bases). Between the trimmed V and J ends, which lost 1 base and 6 bases, there was a span of 7 bases. The CDR3 consists of 12 residues. Germline V gene sequence: CDR1 MGHRA, CDR2 YSYEKL. CDR3 DNA: TGCGCCAGCAGCCAAGCAGCGGGCGAGCAGTACTTC. Protein sequence: CASSQAAGEQYF.

The genes are TRBV15 and TRBJ2-3; D gene unclear. V lost 1 base to trimming and J lost 5 bases, with 4 bases between them. Germline-derived CDR1 and CDR2 are LNHNV and YYDKDF (reference sequence). The CDR3 has 12 amino acids. CDR3 DNA sequence: TGTGCCACCAGCAGAGTCCGAGATACGCAGTATTTT. As protein: CATSRVRDTQYF.

The chain links TRBV9 to TRBJ1-2; weak D call: TRBD1 (6 bases). The V gene lost 0 bases and the J gene lost 8 bases, with 23 bases spanning the gap. From germline, CDR1 is SGDLS and CDR2 YYNGEE. The CDR3 has 17 residues. The CDR3 DNA reads TGTGCCAGCAGCGTAGCTCGCGAGGACAGAGCTCGAGACGGCTACACCTTC. It translates to CASSVAREDRARDGYTF.

This clone has only a few counts. The J gene is TRBJ2-4, the V gene TRBV28; 9 bases align to TRBD1. V lost 6 bases and J lost 15; bases outside the gene matches: 12. CDR1 and CDR2 from the germline V gene are MDHEN and SYDVKM. The CDR3 is 13 residues long. The CDR3 nucleotides are TGTGCCAGCAGCCCGATATCGACAGGGGGACTGTACTTC. It encodes CASSPISTGGLYF. The whole variable domain, remainder taken from reference TRBV28 and TRBJ2-4, is DVKVTQSSRYLVKRTGEKVFLECVQDMDHENMFWYRQDPGLGLRLIYFSYDVKMKEKGDIPEGYSVSREKKERFSLILESASTNQTSMYLCASSPISTGGLYFGAGTRLSVL.

The chain couples TRBV6-5 to TRBJ2-7; tentative D call: TRBD1 (6 bases). The CDR3 is 13 residues long. Trimming took 2 bases from V and 5 from J, leaving 10 bases between them. Germline V CDR1 and CDR2: MNHEY, SVGAGI. CDR3 protein: CASSYAQGNEQYF. As DNA, the CDR3 is TGTGCCAGCAGTTACGCACAGGGAAACGAGCAGTACTTC.

The V and J genes are TRBV9 and TRBJ2-6, with a weak D call TRBD1 (6 bases). With 5 bases removed from V and 0 bases from J, the gap between germline ends came to 21 bases. Germline values: CDR1 SGDLS, CDR2 YYNGEE. CDR3 length: 19 residues. Here the CDR3 reads CASSTTGQGLPSGANVLTF. Here the CDR3 DNA reads TGTGCCAGCAGTACTACAGGCCAGGGGCTTCCCTCTGGGGCCAACGTCCTGACTTTC.

This clone has only a few counts. The V and J genes are TRBV25-1 and TRBJ2-7, with 7 bases matching TRBD1. Looked up from germline, CDR1 is MGHDK and CDR2 is SYGVNS. This CDR3 contains 12 residues. Losses at the gene ends were 7 bases for V and 7 bases for J; bases not matched to a gene: 7. CDR3 coding DNA: TGTGCCAGCAAAGGCGACAGGGTAGAGCAGTACTTC. This encodes CASKGDRVEQYF.

V and J are TRBV10-3 and TRBJ2-7; D is tentatively TRBD1 or TRBD2 (5 bases each). This CDR3 spans 14 amino acids. V lost 3 bases, J lost 3 bases, and 12 bases lay in between. Per the germline V gene, CDR1 is ENHRY and CDR2 is SYGVKD. The DNA for the CDR3 is TGTGCCATCAGTGACCCGGGACGGAACTACGAGCAGTACTTC. Its translation: CAISDPGRNYEQYF.

The V gene is TRBV19, the J gene TRBJ1-5, with D perhaps matching TRBD1 (5 bases). CDR3 length: 17 residues. CDR1 and CDR2 from the germline V gene are LNHDA and SQIVND (reference sequence). The germline V and J ends were trimmed by 1 base and 0 bases, with 13 bases remaining between them. CDR3 in DNA: TGTGCCAGTAGTATAGGAGGGCAGGGTTATAGCAATCAGCCCCAGCATTTT. Encoded protein: CASSIGGQGYSNQPQHF.

CDR3 sequence reads: CASSFSRAMNTEAFF. The DNA of the CDR3 is TGCGCCAGCAGCTTTTCGCGGGCGATGAACACTGAAGCTTTCTTT. The V and J genes are TRBV5-1 and TRBJ1-1; D ambiguous. Trimming cost V 2 bases and J 0 bases, with 11 bases left between them. The CDR3 consists of 15 residues. Germline CDR1 SGHRS, CDR2 YFSETQ.

The genes are TRBV19 and TRBJ1-1; TRBD1 might be the D (6 bases). Trimming removed 3 bases at V and 8 bases at J, with 10 bases between. The germline gives CDR1 LNHDA, CDR2 SQIVND (reference sequence). The CDR3 length is 12 residues. The DNA of the CDR3 is TGTGCCAGTAGTATTGGGACAACGGAAGCTTTCTTT. This encodes CASSIGTTEAFF.

The rearrangement joins TRBV28 to TRBJ2-1, with 10 bases aligning to TRBD1. Germline loops: CDR1 MDHEN, CDR2 SYDVKM. Trimming cost V 6 bases and J 5 bases; bases outside gene matches: 7. This CDR3 is built from 15 residues. CDR3 in DNA: TGTGCCAGCAGCCCAGTGGGACAGGGGAACAATGAGCAGTTCTTC. Translated, it gives CASSPVGQGNNEQFF.

The chain combines TRBV18 with TRBJ1-5; 8 bases are shared with TRBD1. V shed 1 base and J 9 bases; nucleotides not matched to a gene: 8. CDR3 length equals 15 residues. CDR1 KGHSH and CDR2 LQKENI come from the germline V gene. The CDR3 protein is CASSPQAGGAGPQHF. CDR3 DNA sequence: TGTGCCAGCTCACCACAGGCAGGGGGCGCGGGGCCCCAGCATTTT. The full variable domain, its missing parts supplied by reference TRBV18 and TRBJ1-5, is NAGVMQNPRHLVRRRGQEARLRCSPMKGHSHVYWYRQLPEEGLKFMVYLQKENIIDESGMPKERFSAEFPKEGPSILRIQQVVRGDSAAYFCASSPQAGGAGPQHFGDGTRLSIL.

The chain employs TRBV9 and TRBJ2-7; 7 bases map to TRBD1. Germline loops: CDR1 SGDLS, CDR2 YYNGEE. J lost 1 base, V lost 0 bases, and 4 bases had no gene match. CDR3 length: 15 amino acids. In nucleotides, the CDR3 is TGTGCCAGCAGCGTAGGTGCAGGGGGTTCCTACGAGCAGTACTTC. It codes for CASSVGAGGSYEQYF.

The chain couples TRBV6-1 to TRBJ2-1; D uncertain. The V and J ends lost 3 bases and 8 bases respectively, with 14 bases between them. CDR1 is MNHNS, CDR2 SASEGT, per germline. The CDR3 has 14 residues. The CDR3 region has the DNA TGTGCCAGCAGTGACTCGCCTGAGGTACATGAGCAGTTCTTC. It encodes CASSDSPEVHEQFF.

Notes on this clone: One junction end does not reproduce the germline sequence, and a read error may be involved. Other DNA sequences of this sample code for an identical CDR3. The genes are TRBV27 and TRBJ2-7; D gene uncertain. The CDR3 consists of 13 residues. In germline, CDR1 is MNHEY, CDR2 SMNVEV (reference sequence). In nucleotides, the CDR3 is TGTGCCAGCAGTTGGCAAGGTACCTACGAGCAGTATTTC. This sequence encodes CASSWQGTYEQYF.

The V and J genes are TRBV6-6 and TRBJ2-1; D may match TRBD1 or TRBD2 (5 bases each). Between the trimmed V and J ends, which lost 4 bases and 8 bases, there was a span of 18 bases. This CDR3 region has 15 residues. Germline V gene data show CDR1 as MNHNY and CDR2 as SVGAGI (reference sequence). CDR3 sequence reads: CASSFSGTAKDEQFF. DNA of the CDR3: TGTGCCAGCAGTTTCTCTGGGACCGCCAAGGATGAGCAGTTCTTC.

This clone is a singleton in its sample. This sequence joins TRBV4-1 and TRBJ1-2; no definite D call. The CDR3 length is 13 residues. Germline V gives CDR1 MGHRA, CDR2 YSYEKL. The V end lost 8 bases, the J end lost 1 base, and 11 bases lay between the germline ends. The CDR3 loop reads CASSPGNNYGYTF. CDR3 in DNA: TGCGCCAGCTCCCCTGGGAATAACTATGGCTACACCTTC.

The V call is TRBV4-3, the J call TRBJ2-7, with TRBD1 as a possible D gene (5 bases). V was cut by 1 base and J by 3 bases, with 16 bases left in between. CDR3 size: 16 residues. The germline gives CDR1 LGHNA, CDR2 YSLEER. Written as DNA, the CDR3 is TGCGCCAGCAGCCAAGCTCTCGGACAAGGGGTCTACGAGCAGTACTTC. Protein sequence: CASSQALGQGVYEQYF.